The 28 T cell receptor beta chains below all came from one sample that was sequenced in a study of control samples from healthy donors and cancer patients. Profiling relied on immunoSEQ multiplex PCR, and the TCRdb table lists in-frame clones only, not all of them. The repertoire consists of under 85,000 clones, with about 95% occurring once and the leading ten covering 6% to 8%. Material: blood. Receptor source: a woman aged 40 to 50 in good health.

The chain couples TRBV9 to TRBJ1-2; 8 nucleotides align to TRBD1. Per germline, CDR1 SGDLS and CDR2 YYNGEE. The V segment lost 3 bases and the J segment 6 bases; nucleotides outside the gene matches: 7. The CDR3 contains 14 residues. The CDR3 loop is CASSDRTGTHGYTF. CDR3 DNA: TGTGCCAGCAGCGATCGGACAGGGACCCATGGCTACACCTTC.

J is TRBJ2-1 and V is TRBV4-1; D uncertain. The CDR3 extends over 14 amino acids. CDR1 MGHRA and CDR2 YSYEKL come from the germline V gene. With 4 bases removed from V and 4 bases from J, the gap between germline ends came to 11 bases. The CDR3 spells CASSRQSLYNEQFF. The CDR3 nucleotides are TGCGCCAGCAGCCGGCAGAGCCTATACAATGAGCAGTTCTTC.

The chain joins TRBV5-5 to TRBJ1-4; D remains ambiguous. Trimming cost V 4 bases and J 4 bases, with 11 bases left between them. The CDR3 has 14 amino acids. Germline V gene lookup returns CDR1 SGHKS and CDR2 YYEKEE (reference sequence). CDR3: CASSRDRGNEKLFF. In nucleotides, the CDR3 is TGTGCCAGCAGCCGAGACCGCGGTAATGAAAAACTGTTTTTT.

In its sample, this clone was seen once. The chain carries TRBV7-8 and TRBJ2-4; TRBD1 might be the D (6 bases). This CDR3 contains 18 residues. Per the germline V gene, CDR1 is SGHVS and CDR2 is FQNEAQ. Between the trimmed V and J ends, which lost 5 bases and 0 bases, there was a span of 20 bases. Written as DNA, the CDR3 is TGTGCCAGCAGCACGGACAGTGGATGGGTAATAGCCAAAAACATTCAGTACTTC. The encoded protein is CASSTDSGWVIAKNIQYF. The full variable domain, with the rest looked up from reference TRBV7-8 and TRBJ2-4, is GAGVSQSPRYKVAKRGQDVALRCDPISGHVSLFWYQQALGQGPEFLTYFQNEAQLDKSGLPSDRFFAERPEGSVSTLKIQRTQQEDSAVYLCASSTDSGWVIAKNIQYFGAGTRLSVL.

The V call is TRBV5-4, the J call TRBJ2-3; no definite D call. CDR3 size: 14 residues. Per the germline V gene, CDR1 is SGHNT and CDR2 is YYREEE (reference sequence). With 4 bases removed from V and 2 bases from J, the gap between germline ends came to 11 bases. CDR3 nucleotides: TGTGCCAGCAGCCTGCAGTCGTTCACAGATACGCAGTATTTT. This translates into CASSLQSFTDTQYF.

The chain carries TRBV5-1 and TRBJ1-2; D perhaps matches TRBD1 (5 bases). Trimming cost V 4 bases and J 3 bases, with 13 bases left between them. CDR1 and CDR2 (germline): SGHRS, YFSETQ. This CDR3 is built from 14 residues. The CDR3 DNA is TGCGCCAGCAGCCCAGGGCTGGGAGACTATGGCTACACCTTC. It is translated as CASSPGLGDYGYTF.

The J gene is TRBJ2-7, the V gene TRBV5-4, with D possibly being TRBD1 (5 bases). Trimming stripped 7 bases from V and 2 bases from J, with 16 bases between. This CDR3 spans 14 amino acids. The germline CDR1 and CDR2 sequences are SGHNT and YYREEE (reference sequence). CDR3 nucleotide sequence: TGTGCCAGCGCGAGGCAGGGCGCTACCTACGAGCAGTACTTC. This translates into CASARQGATYEQYF. The entire variable domain, with the rest obtained from reference TRBV5-4 and TRBJ2-7, is as follows: ETGVTQSPTHLIKTRGQQVTLRCSSQSGHNTVSWYQQALGQGPQFIFQYYREEENGRGNFPPRFSGLQFPNYSSELNVNALELDDSALYLCASARQGATYEQYFGPGTRLTVT.

The gene calls are TRBV11-2 and TRBJ2-3; D not certain. V lost 2 bases, J lost 4 bases, and 4 bases lay in between. The CDR3 extends over 12 amino acids. CDR1 is SGHAT and CDR2 is FQNNGV in the germline V gene. CDR3 nucleotides: TGTGCCAGCAGCTTACGGGCAGATACGCAGTATTTT. As protein: CASSLRADTQYF. Drawing the rest from reference TRBV11-2 and TRBJ2-3, the complete variable domain is EAGVAQSPRYKIIEKRQSVAFWCNPISGHATLYWYQQILGQGPKLLIQFQNNGVVDDSQLPKDRFSAERLKGVDSTLKIQPAKLEDSAVYLCASSLRADTQYFGPGTRLTVL.

This chain connects TRBV12-3 or TRBV12-4 to TRBJ2-3, with unresolved D. The CDR3 has 13 residues. With 6 bases removed from V and 7 bases from J, the gap between germline ends came to 14 bases. The CDR3 DNA is TGTGCCAGCAGCCCCCCCTCCGATTATACGCAGTATTTT. Its protein product is CASSPPSDYTQYF.

Of note for this clone: Other DNA sequences in this sample translate to the same CDR3. This chain connects TRBV19 to TRBJ1-2, with D uncertain. Germline-derived CDR1 and CDR2 are LNHDA and SQIVND (reference sequence). The V end was cut by 7 bases, the J end by 0 bases, with 9 bases between. The CDR3 spans 13 residues. The DNA of the CDR3 is TGTGCCAGTATCGGCGGCCCTAACTATGGCTACACCTTC. The encoded protein is CASIGGPNYGYTF.

V gene TRBV18 combines with J gene TRBJ1-3; D not resolved. Deletions cut 5 bases from V and 0 bases from J, with 14 bases between. This CDR3 is 16 amino acids long. Germline V lookup: CDR1 KGHSH, CDR2 LQKENI. Written as DNA, the CDR3 is TGTGCCAGCTCAGACTCCTTCGGAAGCTCTGGAAACACCATATATTTT. The encoded protein is CASSDSFGSSGNTIYF.

The CDR3 protein is CASSLGAGASQETQYF. CDR3 nucleotides: TGTGCCAGCAGCTTGGGAGCGGGGGCCTCCCAAGAGACCCAGTACTTC. The chain links TRBV5-4 to TRBJ2-5; 8 positions agree with TRBD2. V gave up 0 bases and J gave up 1 base; unmatched junction bases: 5. There are 16 residues in the CDR3. Germline lookup yields CDR1 SGHNT and CDR2 YYREEE (reference sequence). Filled out from reference TRBV5-4 and TRBJ2-5, the complete variable domain reads ETGVTQSPTHLIKTRGQQVTLRCSSQSGHNTVSWYQQALGQGPQFIFQYYREEENGRGNFPPRFSGLQFPNYSSELNVNALELDDSALYLCASSLGAGASQETQYFGPGTRLLVL.

The CDR3 region is CASSEIPRGPQHF. In nucleotides, the CDR3 is TGTGCCAGCAGTGAAATCCCCCGGGGGCCCCAGCATTTT. The chain joins TRBV2 to TRBJ1-5; D call uncertain. Germline CDR1 reads SNHLY; CDR2 reads FYNNEI. There are 13 residues in the CDR3. V dropped 2 bases and J dropped 9 bases, with 11 bases sitting between them.

This clone was seen a few times. This chain joins TRBV10-1 and TRBJ2-4, with D perhaps being TRBD1 or TRBD2 (6 bases each). Germline V gene sequence: CDR1 WNHNN, CDR2 SYGVQD (reference sequence). The CDR3 extends over 16 amino acids. V lost 3 bases to trimming and J lost 0 bases, with 12 bases between them. In DNA, the CDR3 is TGCGCCAGCAGTGACGGGGGCGCGATAGCCAAAAACATTCAGTACTTC. This encodes CASSDGGAIAKNIQYF.

The chain couples TRBV7-2 to TRBJ2-7, with D perhaps TRBD2 (6 bases). Germline V gene lookup returns CDR1 SGHTA and CDR2 FQGNSA. CDR3 length equals 13 residues. Trimming stripped 5 bases from V and 10 bases from J, with 18 bases between. The CDR3 loop is CASSEGTYESQYF. The CDR3 DNA is TGTGCCAGCAGCGAAGGGACTTACGAGTCCCAGTACTTC.

V is TRBV3-1 (or the pseudogene TRBV3-2) and J is TRBJ2-2; D unclear. V lost 0 bases to trimming and J lost 1 base, with 3 bases between them. Germline CDR1 reads LGHDT; CDR2 reads YNNKEL (reference sequence). This CDR3 has 14 amino acids. CDR3 bases: TGTGCCAGCAGCCAAGAAGTGAACACCGGGGAGCTGTTTTTT. Its translation is CASSQEVNTGELFF.

Here the CDR3 DNA reads TGCGCCAGCCCCTTGGGCAGCAATCAGCCCCAGCATTTT. Its translation is CASPLGSNQPQHF. J is TRBJ1-5 and V is TRBV5-1; D remains unclear. Germline V gene lookup returns CDR1 SGHRS and CDR2 YFSETQ. With 7 bases removed from V and 1 base from J, the gap between germline ends came to 9 bases. CDR3 length: 13 amino acids.

V gene TRBV12-5 combines with J gene TRBJ2-3, with D perhaps TRBD2 (5 bases). The germline V gene encodes CDR1 LGHNT and CDR2 FRNRAP. The V end was cut by 2 bases, the J end by 7 bases, with 10 bases between. The CDR3 is 13 residues long. The CDR3 DNA reads TGTGCTAGTGGTTTGCCAGCCGGGAATACGCAGTATTTT. It specifies CASGLPAGNTQYF. The full variable domain, in which reference TRBV12-5 and TRBJ2-3 provide the parts outside the CDR3, is DARVTQTPRHKVTEMGQEVTMRCQPILGHNTVFWYRQTMMQGLELLAYFRNRAPLDDSGMPKDRFSAEMPDATLATLKIQPSEPRDSAVYFCASGLPAGNTQYFGPGTRLTVL.

About this clone: The same CDR3 can be traced to other DNA sequences in this sample. The chain is built from TRBV7-9 and TRBJ1-3; D gene uncertain. This CDR3 has 13 residues. V was pared by 0 bases and J by 2 bases, with 2 bases between. Germline loops: CDR1 SEHNR, CDR2 FQNEAQ (reference sequence). As DNA, the CDR3 is TGTGCCAGCAGCTTAGCGACTGGAAACACCATATATTTT. Protein sequence: CASSLATGNTIYF.

The chain combines TRBV14 with TRBJ2-2; D is possibly TRBD1 (6 bases). The CDR3 extends over 17 amino acids. The germline gives CDR1 SGHDN, CDR2 FVKESK. V was trimmed by 1 base and J by 0 bases, leaving 12 bases between them. The chain's CDR3 is CASSQVGWTANTGELFF. The CDR3, as DNA: TGTGCCAGCAGCCAAGTGGGATGGACAGCGAACACCGGGGAGCTGTTTTTT.

The rearrangement joins TRBV6-5 to TRBJ2-3; 7 bases match TRBD1. Looked up from germline, CDR1 is MNHEY and CDR2 is SVGAGI. Trimming took 6 bases from V and 5 from J; bases not matched to a gene: 5. There are 13 residues in the CDR3. The DNA for the CDR3 is TGTGCCAGCAGAACGTACAGGGGAGATACGCAGTATTTT. This codes for CASRTYRGDTQYF.

The rearrangement joins TRBV7-9 to TRBJ1-1; TRBD1 aligns across 8 bases. The CDR3 runs 11 residues. The germline V gene encodes CDR1 SEHNR and CDR2 FQNEAQ (reference sequence). The J segment lost 11 bases and the V segment lost 6 bases, leaving 5 bases of the junction unmatched. In nucleotides, the CDR3 is TGTGCCAGCAGGACGGACAGGGCGGCTTTCTTT. As protein: CASRTDRAAFF.

J is TRBJ2-7 and V is TRBV12-5; perhaps TRBD1 as D (6 bases). The germline gives CDR1 LGHNT, CDR2 FRNRAP. CDR3 size: 16 residues. Deletions cut 1 base from V and 0 bases from J, with 13 bases between. In DNA, the CDR3 is TGTGCTAGTGGTTTGGACCTGGACAGCAGCTCCTACGAGCAGTACTTC. Translating gives CASGLDLDSSSYEQYF. The variable domain in full, completed from reference TRBV12-5 and TRBJ2-7, reads DARVTQTPRHKVTEMGQEVTMRCQPILGHNTVFWYRQTMMQGLELLAYFRNRAPLDDSGMPKDRFSAEMPDATLATLKIQPSEPRDSAVYFCASGLDLDSSSYEQYFGPGTRLTVT.

The rearrangement links TRBV15 to TRBJ2-1; 10 bases fit TRBD2. V shed 4 bases, J shed 8 bases, and the junction held 14 bases outside the gene matches. Germline loops: CDR1 LNHNV, CDR2 YYDKDF (reference sequence). This CDR3 is 17 amino acids long. As DNA, the CDR3 is TGTGCCACCAGCACTCCTTTAAGCGGGAGGGCCAGCGATGAGCAGTTCTTC. Its translation: CATSTPLSGRASDEQFF.

V and J are TRBV25-1 and TRBJ2-2; D gene unclear. This CDR3 is built from 13 residues. Trimming pared 4 bases from V and 4 bases from J, leaving 7 bases between. Germline CDR1 and CDR2: MGHDK and SYGVNS. The CDR3 DNA sequence: TGTGCCAGCAGTGTGGCGGCCACCGGGGAGCTGTTTTTT. Protein product: CASSVAATGELFF.

The chain carries TRBV18 and TRBJ2-7, with 8 bases identical to TRBD1. Per the germline V gene, CDR1 is KGHSH and CDR2 is LQKENI. V lost 3 bases, J lost 0 bases, and 4 bases stayed unmatched. CDR3 length equals 15 residues. The CDR3 DNA sequence: TGTGCCAGCTCACCGCGACAGGGGCCCTCCTACGAGCAGTACTTC. Encoded protein: CASSPRQGPSYEQYF.

This chain connects TRBV10-3 to TRBJ1-6, with D perhaps matching TRBD1 (6 bases). The V end lost 4 bases, the J end lost 4 bases, and 17 bases lay between the germline ends. The V gene's germline CDR1 is ENHRY and CDR2 SYGVKD. The CDR3 runs to 17 residues. CDR3 residues: CAISGRRGAEYNSPLHF. The DNA of the CDR3 is TGTGCCATCAGTGGCCGTCGGGGGGCCGAGTATAATTCACCCCTCCACTTT.

The V and J genes are TRBV19 and TRBJ2-7; maybe TRBD2 (6 bases). The CDR3 is 13 amino acids. Trimming left V 6 bases short and J 3 bases short, with 12 bases between. Germline V CDR1 and CDR2: LNHDA, SQIVND (reference sequence). CDR3 amino acids: CASRQTGVYEQYF. As DNA, the CDR3 is TGTGCCAGTAGACAGACGGGAGTCTACGAGCAGTACTTC.